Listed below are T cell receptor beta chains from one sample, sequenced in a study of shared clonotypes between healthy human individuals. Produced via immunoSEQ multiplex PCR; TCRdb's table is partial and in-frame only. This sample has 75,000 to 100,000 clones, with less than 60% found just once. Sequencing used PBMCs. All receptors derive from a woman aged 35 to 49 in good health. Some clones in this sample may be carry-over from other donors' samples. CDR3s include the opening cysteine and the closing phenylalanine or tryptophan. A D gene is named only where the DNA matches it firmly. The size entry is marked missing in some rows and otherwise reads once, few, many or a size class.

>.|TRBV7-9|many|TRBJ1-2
CASSFGTPYGYTF
TGTGCCAGCAGCTTCGGGACTCCTTATGGCTACACCTTC
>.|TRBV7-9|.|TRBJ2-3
CASSLVGMGAQYF
TGTGCCAGCAGCTTAGTCGGGATGGGAGCACAGTATTTT
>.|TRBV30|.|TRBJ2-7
CAWSPGGRRGEQYF
TGTGCCTGGAGTCCGGGCGGTCGTCGCGGCGAGCAGTACTTC
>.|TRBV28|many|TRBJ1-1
CASSLFRDTEAFF
TGTGCCAGCAGTTTATTCCGGGACACTGAAGCTTTCTTT
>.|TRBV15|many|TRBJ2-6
CATSLESSGANVLTF
TGTGCCACCAGCCTAGAGAGTTCTGGGGCCAACGTCCTGACTTTC
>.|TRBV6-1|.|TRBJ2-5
CASSEGSSGETQYF
TGTGCCAGCAGTGAAGGGTCCAGCGGGGAGACCCAGTACTTC
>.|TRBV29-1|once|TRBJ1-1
CSALGEFGGEAFF
TGCAGCGCCCTCGGAGAGTTTGGGGGTGAAGCTTTCTTT
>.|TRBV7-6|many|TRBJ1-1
CASTRGGGNTEAFF
TGTGCCAGCACCCGGGGGGGCGGGAACACTGAAGCTTTCTTT
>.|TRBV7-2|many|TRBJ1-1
CASSLASRGWTEALF
TGTGCCAGCAGCTTAGCTTCCAGGGGTTGGACTGAAGCTCTCTTT
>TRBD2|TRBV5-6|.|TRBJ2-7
CASSRISGSSYEQYF
TGTGCCAGCAGCCGGATTAGCGGGAGCTCCTACGAGCAGTACTTC
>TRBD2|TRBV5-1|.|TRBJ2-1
CASSLVTAGGPDEQFF
TGCGCCAGCAGCTTGGTTACAGCGGGAGGGCCCGATGAGCAGTTCTTC
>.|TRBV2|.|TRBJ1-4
CASSRGTNEKLFF
TGTGCCAGCTCCAGGGGAACTAATGAAAAACTGTTTTTT
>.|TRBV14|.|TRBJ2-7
CASSQQDSYEQYF
TGTGCCAGCAGCCAACAGGACAGCTACGAGCAGTACTTC